A single TCR beta chain is shown here with its context. As yet, its antigen is unknown. The sample comes from a study of Ad26.COV2.S vaccination and SARS-CoV-2 variants. Overall study findings and caveats: Quantification of TCR breadth and depth may have yielded underestimates of total T cell responses.

The CDR3 spans 14 residues. Germline V gives CDR1 KGHSH, CDR2 LQKENI. Trimming left V 3 bases short and J 2 bases short, with 10 bases between. Libraries were prepared by immunoSEQ multiplex PCR; TCRdb keeps only in-frame clonotypes and omits some of them. Of about 440,000 clones in the sample, around 85% are singletons; the top ten hold 9.5% to 15%. This sample's treatment: some 19 received Ad26.COV2.S at low or high dose, single or two shots; 5 received placebo; per-sample allocation not given. Sampling was done on day 63 after the first vaccine or placebo injection. The receptor was derived from a person aged 18-65 years who received the Ad26.COV2.S COVID-19 vaccine or a placebo. The rearrangement joins TRBV18 to TRBJ1-1; D remains ambiguous. Material: peripheral blood, obtained in a trial of Ad26.COV2.S vaccine versus placebo. The CDR3 region has the DNA TGTGCCAGCTCACCGTCGCCGGCCAACACTGAAGCTTTCTTT. Protein product: CASSPSPANTEAFF.